This T cell receptor beta chain was identified in a study of circulating and synovial CD4+ cells in juvenile arthritis (dated by TCRdb to between 2014 and 2016). In the study overall: Within each patient, the study compared the TCRbeta CDR3 repertoires of three groups: circulating HLA-DR+ CD4 T cells, bulk blood CD4 T cells, and synovial CD4 T cells. Repertoire sequencing was performed with the aim of confirming enrichment of synovial clonotypes in a circulating synovial-like CD4 T cell subset. General findings and caveats noted by the study authors: Because overlap with synovium was found to increase with sequencing depth, the full repertoire overlap was likely underestimated by the measured shared-clonotype fractions. Because T cell genome counts differed by at least an order of magnitude between CPL and bulk blood CD4 samples, sample-size effects were addressed. Circulating pathogenic-like lymphocytes were found to cluster with synovial T cells, and a substantially higher fraction of CDR3 sequences was shared with synovium by circulating pathogenic-like lymphocytes than by bulk blood. Synovial and circulating pathogenic-like lymphocyte repertoires were less diverse than bulk blood CD4 repertoires, and some CPL samples were as oligoclonal as synovium. Traditional Vbeta family usage analysis did not detect the difference between circulating pathogenic-like lymphocytes and bulk blood T cells.

This clone has just a few counts. What antigen it recognizes has not been identified. Per-base qualities were not stored, and no clone one base away is much larger. The sequenced samples came from patients who had active juvenile idiopathic arthritis. Cells were sorted right after thawing, and dead cells were excluded with Live/Dead Fixable Near-IR Stain. The library was built by means of the immunoSEQ multiplex PCR assay. TCRbeta CDR3 sequencing was carried out by an external provider as a commercial service. In the original analysis: The analyses relied on productive nucleotide sequences along with amino acid sequences obtained through in silico translation. Diversity was measured with Renyi entropy across alpha values, using the median of 200 repeated subsamples to equalise sample size. For clustering, the distance between each pair of repertoires was computed as one minus the Chao-modified Jaccard index, which corrected for under-sampling. Frequency-weighted overlap with synovial clonotypes was computed over 200 sample sizes, 200 draws without replacement each, and reported at the smaller sample's size. The table comes from immuneACCESS by way of TCRdb, which keeps in-frame sequences with V and J called. Part of the clones is missing from these tables; in studies checked, under half for an unresolved V gene and the rest for unknown reasons. V and J calls and clone size are given by that table; D and trimming were obtained from the DNA. The sample table contains more than 13,000 clones; only one count was recorded for roughly 84% of them. The top ten hold approximately 3.3% of the sample.

There are 12 amino acids in the CDR3, from cysteine to phenylalanine inclusive. Here the CDR3 DNA is all that survives: 36 bases in frame from base 1. CDR1 and CDR2, looked up from the germline V gene, are SQVTM and ANQGSEA. The germline V and J ends show losses of 6 bases and 5 bases respectively, and no gene match explains 1 base of the junction. The sequenced sample was CD4+ T cells from synovial fluid. This clonotype was sampled from a human patient with juvenile idiopathic arthritis. Some clones in this sample may be carry-over from other donors' samples. This chain joins TRBV29-1 to TRBJ1-4; 9 central bases correspond to TRBD1. The CDR3 region reads CSVTGGNEKLFF. The bases read TGCAGCGTGACAGGGGGGAATGAAAAACTGTTTTTT. Joined to the reference TRBV29-1 and TRBJ1-4 proteins, this CDR3 gives the full variable domain: SAVISQKPSRDICQRGTSLTIQCQVDSQVTMMFWYRQQPGQSLTLIATANQGSEATYESGFVIDKFPISRPNLTFSTLTVSNMSPEDSSIYLCSVTGGNEKLFFGSGTQLSVL.